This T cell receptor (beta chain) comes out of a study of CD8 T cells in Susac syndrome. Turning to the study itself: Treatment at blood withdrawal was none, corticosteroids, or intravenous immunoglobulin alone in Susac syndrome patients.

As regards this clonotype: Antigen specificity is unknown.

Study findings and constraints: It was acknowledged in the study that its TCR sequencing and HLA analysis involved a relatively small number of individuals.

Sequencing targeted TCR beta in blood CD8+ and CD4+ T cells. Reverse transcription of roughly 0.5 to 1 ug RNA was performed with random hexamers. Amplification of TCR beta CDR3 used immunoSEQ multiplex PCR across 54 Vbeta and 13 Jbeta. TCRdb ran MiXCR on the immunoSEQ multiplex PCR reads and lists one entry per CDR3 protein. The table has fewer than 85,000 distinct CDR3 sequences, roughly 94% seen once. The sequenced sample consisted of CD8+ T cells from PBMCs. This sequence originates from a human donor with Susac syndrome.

The CDR3 here is CASSQEMASGGAVKNIQYF. The CDR3 coding sequence is TGTGCCAGCAGCCAGGAGATGGCTAGCGGGGGGGCGGTCAAAAACATTCAGTACTTC. V is TRBV3-1 and J is TRBJ2-4, with 12 bases matching TRBD2. Germline CDR1 is LGHDT and CDR2 is YNNKEL (reference sequence). The junction had 12 bases not matched to a gene; V was cut back by 3 bases and J by 3 bases. The CDR3 extends over 19 amino acids.